A single sample is the source of the 10 T cell receptor beta chains below, sequenced in a study of CD4 T cell repertoires in COVID-19. This table comes from immunoSEQ multiplex PCR, and its TCRdb copy is limited to in-frame clones, with some not included. The sample lists about 1,700 clones; approximately 15% were seen once. No cognate antigen is known for these TCRs. The sample here was memory CD4+ T cells, cultured in vitro, taken after recovery from COVID-19. These receptors originate from a human donor who had COVID-19.

This clone has more than one count but fewer than ten. The chain joins TRBV19 to TRBJ2-7, with 10 bases aligning to TRBD2. The CDR3 is 16 residues long. Per germline, CDR1 LNHDA and CDR2 SQIVND (reference sequence). J lost 0 bases, V lost 4 bases, and 6 bases had no gene match. The CDR3 bases are TGTGCCAGTAGTAGATCTAGCGGGGGAGACTCCTACGAGCAGTACTTC. Translation gives CASSRSSGGDSYEQYF.

This clone rates as medium-sized. This chain joins TRBV11-2 and TRBJ2-1; TRBD2 matches 7 bases. The ends lost 7 bases at V and 2 bases at J; junction bases unmatched: 8. In germline, CDR1 is SGHAT, CDR2 FQNNGV. CDR3 length: 15 residues. CDR3 in amino acids: CASNPGRGTYNEQFF. The CDR3 DNA reads TGTGCCAGCAACCCGGGGCGGGGGACCTACAATGAGCAGTTCTTC.

This clone was seen only a few times. J is TRBJ1-2 and V is TRBV6-5, with TRBD1 matching 7 bases. The germline V gene has CDR1 MNHEY and CDR2 SVGAGI. J was trimmed by 4 bases and V by 7 bases; bases with no gene match: 9. The CDR3 has 14 residues. CDR3 bases: TGTGCCAGCATGAGGGGGCGCGACTTCTATGGCTACACCTTC. Amino acid sequence: CASMRGRDFYGYTF.

This clone is judged medium-sized. The V and J genes are TRBV10-2 and TRBJ2-7; tentatively, D is TRBD1 (6 bases). CDR1 WSHSY and CDR2 SAAADI come from the germline V gene. Trimming took off 7 bases at V and 2 bases at J, with 18 bases between the two ends. This CDR3 spans 15 amino acids. The CDR3 DNA follows: TGCGCCAGCACCCCGGTGGGGGACACTCCCTACGAGCAGTACTTC. This codes for CASTPVGDTPYEQYF.

Sample share makes this clone medium-sized (0.01 to 0.1%). This rearrangement joins TRBV7-2 to TRBJ2-7, with a tentative D call TRBD2 (6 bases). CDR1 and CDR2 from the germline V gene are SGHTA and FQGNSA. The CDR3 runs to 15 residues. Trimming removed 5 bases from V and 2 bases from J, with 16 bases in between. CDR3 amino acids: CASSLRTTVTYEQYF. In DNA form, the CDR3 reads TGTGCCAGCAGCCTAAGGACTACCGTAACCTACGAGCAGTACTTC.

By frequency in the sample, this clone is medium-sized. This chain uses TRBV7-3 with TRBJ2-2; no clear D. The germline gives CDR1 SGHTA, CDR2 FQGTGA. Trimming took 4 bases from V and 0 from J, leaving 9 bases between them. The CDR3 sequence is 15 residues long. CDR3 residues: CASSSQTTNTGELFF. As DNA, the CDR3 is TGTGCCAGCAGCTCACAAACAACGAACACCGGGGAGCTGTTTTTT.

This clone qualifies as large. This chain links TRBV7-3 with TRBJ2-2; 8 bases map to TRBD2. The germline CDR1 and CDR2 sequences are SGHTA and FQGTGA. V was pared by 1 base and J by 0 bases, with 4 bases of the junction left unmatched. The CDR3 is made up of 17 amino acids. DNA for the CDR3: TGTGCCAGCAGCTTAAGGACTAGCCAGGCGAACACCGGGGAGCTGTTTTTT. This encodes CASSLRTSQANTGELFF.

This clone is judged large. This rearrangement joins TRBV6-1 to TRBJ1-4; maybe TRBD1 (6 bases). There are 16 residues in the CDR3. V was trimmed by 4 bases and J by 3 bases, leaving 15 bases between them. The germline CDR1 and CDR2 sequences are MNHNS and SASEGT. The CDR3 nucleotides read TGTGCCAGCAGTGTTAATACAGGGTTGGCTAATGAAAAACTGTTTTTT. Protein sequence: CASSVNTGLANEKLFF.

Within the sample, this clone is medium-sized. The chain combines TRBV6-2 or TRBV6-3 with TRBJ1-3; D is unclear. Deletions cut 6 bases from V and 5 bases from J, with 17 bases between. The CDR3 contains 15 residues. Germline CDR1 is MNHEY and CDR2 is SVGEGT. The CDR3 loop is CASSPITEKRNTIYF. The CDR3 DNA reads as TGTGCCAGCAGCCCTATTACAGAGAAGCGAAACACCATATATTTT.

By share of the sample, this clone is large. The chain is built from TRBV19 and TRBJ2-6; D possibly uses TRBD1 or TRBD2 (5 bases each). The CDR3 spans 15 residues. V was shortened by 6 bases and J by 1 base, with 10 bases between the two germline ends. Germline CDR1 is LNHDA and CDR2 is SQIVND (reference sequence). The CDR3: CASRRGGSGANVLTF. CDR3 sequence (DNA): TGTGCCAGTAGGAGGGGTGGATCTGGGGCCAACGTCCTGACTTTC.